This T cell receptor (beta chain) was sequenced for a study of cytomegalovirus exposure and HLA in healthy donors. Findings and limits, study-wide: CMV serostatus was the only recorded immune exposure for donors. The study labeled 150 to 200 TCR beta chains cytomegalovirus-associated.

Primers: 60 Vbeta forward and 13 Jbeta reverse. As processed by the authors: The authors later counted roughly 87 million unique TCR beta chains, 9 million to 12 million of them shared. Sequenced by immunoSEQ multiplex PCR; TCRdb stores in-frame clones only, minus some. V and J calls and clone size are as listed in that table; D and trimming were resolved from the DNA. Here the sample table reports around 75,000 clones. As regards this clone: Its matching antigen is unknown.

This CDR3 region has 15 residues. CDR1 and CDR2 (germline): MGHRA, YSYEKL. The trim removed 0 bases at V and 2 bases at J, leaving 3 bases unmatched. The sample comprised PBMCs. This TCR was recovered from a middle-aged man in good health and CMV-seropositive. This sequence joins TRBV4-1 and TRBJ1-2; 7 bases are a match to TRBD1. CDR3 nucleotide sequence: TGCGCCAGCAGCCAAGAGGAGGGACAGAACTATGGCTACACCTTC. Its translation is CASSQEEGQNYGYTF.